A selection of T cell receptor beta chains follows, all from one sample in a study of cytomegalovirus exposure and HLA in healthy donors. Method: immunoSEQ multiplex PCR; TCRdb's copy keeps in-frame clones and lacks some. The sample includes 200,000 to 250,000 clones, around 89% of them seen just once. The sample comprised PBMCs. The receptors were gathered from a woman aged 18-29 years in good health and CMV-seronegative. Each CDR3 is given with its conserved first and last residue. Fields, in order: D gene, clone size, J gene, V gene, CDR3 DNA, CDR3 protein. A D gene is named only where the DNA matches it firmly. Rows may omit the clone size; those that give it use once, few, many or a size class.

D gene: -; clone size: -; J gene: TRBJ1-2; V gene: TRBV2; CDR3 DNA: TGTGCCAGCAGTGAAGCCTCCTTCTATGGCTACACCTTC; CDR3 protein: CASSEASFYGYTF
D gene: -; clone size: -; J gene: TRBJ1-2; V gene: TRBV9; CDR3 DNA: TGTGCCAGCAGCGTAGCTACTGCTAACTATGGCTACACCTTC; CDR3 protein: CASSVATANYGYTF
D gene: TRBD1; clone size: -; J gene: TRBJ1-2; V gene: TRBV19; CDR3 DNA: TGTGCCAGCCGGAACCCCGGACAGGCCGACCGGGACTATGGCTACACCTTC; CDR3 protein: CASRNPGQADRDYGYTF
D gene: TRBD2; clone size: -; J gene: TRBJ2-7; V gene: TRBV6-5; CDR3 DNA: TGTGCCAGCAGTTACTCGATAGGAGGGGAGGGGGAGCAGTACTTC; CDR3 protein: CASSYSIGGEGEQYF
D gene: TRBD1; clone size: -; J gene: TRBJ2-5; V gene: TRBV11-1; CDR3 DNA: TGTGCCAGCAGCCCGACAGGGAGAGGTCAAGAGACCCAGTACTTC; CDR3 protein: CASSPTGRGQETQYF
D gene: TRBD1; clone size: -; J gene: TRBJ1-2; V gene: TRBV19; CDR3 DNA: TGTGCCACTACTGGACAGGGGGAGGTATATGGCTACACCTTC; CDR3 protein: CATTGQGEVYGYTF
D gene: TRBD1; clone size: -; J gene: TRBJ2-3; V gene: TRBV5-1; CDR3 DNA: TGCGCCAGCAGCTCGACAGGGCCGGGGACGCAGTATTTT; CDR3 protein: CASSSTGPGTQYF
D gene: -; clone size: -; J gene: TRBJ2-6; V gene: TRBV27; CDR3 DNA: TGTGCCAGCCAAGAAACATCAGGGGCCAACGTCCTGACTTTC; CDR3 protein: CASQETSGANVLTF
D gene: -; clone size: -; J gene: TRBJ1-1; V gene: TRBV9; CDR3 DNA: TGTGCCAGCAGCTCCCACGGGGGGTCCTTTACTGAAGCTTTCTTT; CDR3 protein: CASSSHGGSFTEAFF
D gene: TRBD1; clone size: -; J gene: TRBJ2-5; V gene: TRBV5-8; CDR3 DNA: TGTGCCAGCAGCCCGGGACAGGGTAGAAGAGGGGAGACCCAGTACTTC; CDR3 protein: CASSPGQGRRGETQYF
D gene: TRBD1; clone size: -; J gene: TRBJ1-1; V gene: TRBV4-2; CDR3 DNA: TGTGCCAGCAGCCCGGGACAGTACCCTGAAGCTTTCTTT; CDR3 protein: CASSPGQYPEAFF
D gene: TRBD2; clone size: -; J gene: TRBJ2-2; V gene: TRBV7-9; CDR3 DNA: TGTGCCAGCAGACCCACTAGCGGGGGGGGCACCGGGGAGCTGTTTTTT; CDR3 protein: CASRPTSGGGTGELFF
D gene: TRBD1; clone size: -; J gene: TRBJ1-4; V gene: TRBV19; CDR3 DNA: TGTGCCAGTAGTCCCTCCTTGGGGACAGGCCGGCAACTGTTTTTT; CDR3 protein: CASSPSLGTGRQLFF
D gene: -; clone size: -; J gene: TRBJ2-7; V gene: TRBV6-4; CDR3 DNA: TGTGCCATCGTTGACCAAATCGGGTACGAGCAGTACTTC; CDR3 protein: CAIVDQIGYEQYF
D gene: TRBD2; clone size: once; J gene: TRBJ2-7; V gene: TRBV5-4; CDR3 DNA: TGTGCCAGCAGCTCGGGACTAGCGGGCGCTTCTAACGAGCAGTACTTC; CDR3 protein: CASSSGLAGASNEQYF
D gene: -; clone size: -; J gene: TRBJ2-5; V gene: TRBV7-9; CDR3 DNA: TGTTCCAGCAGCGATTTAACCCGCAGGGGCGATCAAGAGACCCAGTACTTC; CDR3 protein: CSSSDLTRRGDQETQYF
D gene: TRBD1; clone size: -; J gene: TRBJ1-2; V gene: TRBV18; CDR3 DNA: TGTGCCAGCTCCCTGACAGGGGTCGACTATGGCTACACCTTC; CDR3 protein: CASSLTGVDYGYTF
D gene: TRBD2; clone size: -; J gene: TRBJ2-7; V gene: TRBV5-5; CDR3 DNA: TGTGCCAGCAGCTTAGCGGGACTCCTCAGCTCCTACGAGCAGTACTTC; CDR3 protein: CASSLAGLLSSYEQYF
D gene: TRBD2; clone size: -; J gene: TRBJ2-1; V gene: TRBV4-2; CDR3 DNA: TGTGCCAGCAGCCTACAAATTTCCCGACTAGCGGGAAGTCGCAATGAGCAGTTCTTC; CDR3 protein: CASSLQISRLAGSRNEQFF
D gene: -; clone size: -; J gene: TRBJ2-7; V gene: TRBV10-1; CDR3 DNA: TGCGCCAGCAGTGAGTCCGGCGGGTACGAGCAGTACTTC; CDR3 protein: CASSESGGYEQYF
D gene: -; clone size: -; J gene: TRBJ1-3; V gene: TRBV9; CDR3 DNA: TGTGCCAGCAGCGTCACAGGGTTAACTGGAAACACCATATATTTT; CDR3 protein: CASSVTGLTGNTIYF
D gene: -; clone size: -; J gene: TRBJ1-4; V gene: TRBV13; CDR3 DNA: TGTGCCAGCAGCTCCCAAGACAGTCCCGGAAAACTGTTTTTT; CDR3 protein: CASSSQDSPGKLFF
D gene: TRBD1; clone size: -; J gene: TRBJ1-5; V gene: TRBV27; CDR3 DNA: TGTGCCAGCAGGCGACAGGGGGCCCGCGGCAATCAGCCCCAGCATTTT; CDR3 protein: CASRRQGARGNQPQHF
D gene: -; clone size: -; J gene: TRBJ2-7; V gene: TRBV9; CDR3 DNA: TGTGCCAGCAGCGCTGGACTCCTGGGCGAGCAGTACTTC; CDR3 protein: CASSAGLLGEQYF
D gene: -; clone size: -; J gene: TRBJ2-3; V gene: TRBV5-4; CDR3 DNA: TGTGCCAGCAGCTTGGGGAGGACAGATCCAGATACGCAGTATTTT; CDR3 protein: CASSLGRTDPDTQYF
D gene: TRBD1; clone size: -; J gene: TRBJ1-4; V gene: TRBV5-1; CDR3 DNA: TGCGCCAGCAGCGCAAAGGGACAGGGTGGGGAAAAACTGTTTTTT; CDR3 protein: CASSAKGQGGEKLFF
D gene: -; clone size: -; J gene: TRBJ1-4; V gene: TRBV5-5; CDR3 DNA: TGTGCCAGCAGCCCGCCTGCGGTTCAGGGTGAAAAACTGTTTTTT; CDR3 protein: CASSPPAVQGEKLFF
D gene: TRBD2; clone size: -; J gene: TRBJ2-2; V gene: TRBV7-2; CDR3 DNA: TGTGCCAGCAGCGATACTAGCGGGAGAATGGGCACCGGGGAGCTGTTTTTT; CDR3 protein: CASSDTSGRMGTGELFF
D gene: -; clone size: -; J gene: TRBJ2-5; V gene: TRBV7-6; CDR3 DNA: TGTGCCAGCAGCTTAGTAATCGGAGATAAAGAGACCCAGTACTTC; CDR3 protein: CASSLVIGDKETQYF
D gene: TRBD2; clone size: -; J gene: TRBJ2-7; V gene: TRBV7-6; CDR3 DNA: TGTGCCAGCAGGCTACTAGCGGAACCCTTCTACGAGCAGTACTTC; CDR3 protein: CASRLLAEPFYEQYF
D gene: -; clone size: once; J gene: TRBJ1-1; V gene: TRBV10-2; CDR3 DNA: TGCGCCAGCAGTGTTGGAGTCTTGAACACTGAAGCTTTCTTT; CDR3 protein: CASSVGVLNTEAFF
D gene: -; clone size: few; J gene: TRBJ2-3; V gene: TRBV7-9; CDR3 DNA: TGTGCCAGCAGCCCGGCATGGGACTCCCGAATACTCACAGATACGCAGTATTTT; CDR3 protein: CASSPAWDSRILTDTQYF
D gene: -; clone size: -; J gene: TRBJ1-2; V gene: TRBV2; CDR3 DNA: TGTGCCAGCAGTGCTAGGTTCTTGGTCAACGACTATGGCTACACCTTC; CDR3 protein: CASSARFLVNDYGYTF
D gene: TRBD1; clone size: -; J gene: TRBJ2-7; V gene: TRBV11-3; CDR3 DNA: TGTGCCAGCAGCCTCCTTGGCGGTCACAGGGGCGAGCAGTACTTC; CDR3 protein: CASSLLGGHRGEQYF
D gene: -; clone size: -; J gene: TRBJ1-1; V gene: TRBV7-9; CDR3 DNA: TGTGCCAGCAGCTTGGGGGGGGGCGCGTACACTGAAGCTTTCTTT; CDR3 protein: CASSLGGGAYTEAFF
D gene: TRBD2; clone size: -; J gene: TRBJ2-3; V gene: TRBV30; CDR3 DNA: TGTGCCTGGAGCCGAGGTAGCGGGAATCCAGATACGCAGTATTTT; CDR3 protein: CAWSRGSGNPDTQYF
D gene: -; clone size: -; J gene: TRBJ2-5; V gene: TRBV5-1; CDR3 DNA: TGCGCCAGCAGCTGGACAGCGCAAGAGACCCAGTACTTC; CDR3 protein: CASSWTAQETQYF
D gene: TRBD2; clone size: once; J gene: TRBJ2-1; V gene: TRBV29-1; CDR3 DNA: TGCAGCGTTTCTCCTAGCGGGCATGACAATGAGCAGTTCTTC; CDR3 protein: CSVSPSGHDNEQFF
D gene: -; clone size: -; J gene: TRBJ2-2; V gene: TRBV7-3; CDR3 DNA: TGTGCCAGCAGCTTACTTTCTGGGGGAGGCACCGGGGAGCTGTTTTTT; CDR3 protein: CASSLLSGGGTGELFF
D gene: -; clone size: -; J gene: TRBJ2-5; V gene: TRBV11-2; CDR3 DNA: TGTGCCAGCAGAAGACCGACGGGCCGGGGGGAGACCCAGTACTTC; CDR3 protein: CASRRPTGRGETQYF
D gene: TRBD1; clone size: -; J gene: TRBJ1-1; V gene: TRBV7-9; CDR3 DNA: TGTGCCAGCAGCCCGGGACAGGGGGTCACTGAAGCTTTCTTT; CDR3 protein: CASSPGQGVTEAFF
D gene: -; clone size: -; J gene: TRBJ2-2; V gene: TRBV29-1; CDR3 DNA: TGCAGCGTTGGAGGGAATTTGGGGACCGGGGAGCTGTTTTTT; CDR3 protein: CSVGGNLGTGELFF
D gene: -; clone size: once; J gene: TRBJ2-7; V gene: TRBV19; CDR3 DNA: TGTGCCAGTAGGGACGGCGAAGCGGTCGAGCAGTACTTC; CDR3 protein: CASRDGEAVEQYF
D gene: TRBD1; clone size: -; J gene: TRBJ2-3; V gene: TRBV5-1; CDR3 DNA: TGCGCCAGCAGCCCCTCCCCCCTGGGACAGGGTACAGATACGCAGTATTTT; CDR3 protein: CASSPSPLGQGTDTQYF
D gene: -; clone size: -; J gene: TRBJ2-4; V gene: TRBV11-3; CDR3 DNA: TGTGCCAGCAGCCGAAGTGGAGTAAGGAACATTCAGTACTTC; CDR3 protein: CASSRSGVRNIQYF
D gene: TRBD2; clone size: -; J gene: TRBJ2-5; V gene: TRBV9; CDR3 DNA: TGTGCCAGCAGCGGGTGGACTAGCGGGGGCCGGGGGGAGACCCAGTACTTC; CDR3 protein: CASSGWTSGGRGETQYF
D gene: -; clone size: -; J gene: TRBJ2-3; V gene: TRBV11-2; CDR3 DNA: TGTGCCAGCAGCGTCCAGATAAATACGCAGTATTTT; CDR3 protein: CASSVQINTQYF
D gene: TRBD2; clone size: -; J gene: TRBJ2-5; V gene: TRBV2; CDR3 DNA: TGTGCCAGCAGTGCCGGGGGACTAGTTAACTTC; CDR3 protein: CASSAGGLVNF
D gene: TRBD2; clone size: once; J gene: TRBJ2-7; V gene: TRBV9; CDR3 DNA: TGTGCCAGCAGCGTAGCGGGGGGATTCTACGAGCAGTACTTC; CDR3 protein: CASSVAGGFYEQYF
D gene: -; clone size: -; J gene: TRBJ1-1; V gene: TRBV5-1; CDR3 DNA: TGCGCCAGCAGCTCGAGGCCGGGGTACACTGAAGCTTTCTTT; CDR3 protein: CASSSRPGYTEAFF
D gene: -; clone size: -; J gene: TRBJ1-4; V gene: TRBV6-5; CDR3 DNA: TGTGCCAGCAAGGAGGCTCCTAATGAAAAACTGTTTTTT; CDR3 protein: CASKEAPNEKLFF
D gene: -; clone size: -; J gene: TRBJ1-4; V gene: TRBV5-1; CDR3 DNA: TGCGCCAGCAGCCTGGACCAGGGAGGAACTAATGAAAAACTGTTTTTT; CDR3 protein: CASSLDQGGTNEKLFF